This T cell receptor (beta chain) was observed in a study of cytomegalovirus exposure and HLA in healthy donors (dated 2017 in TCRdb). Concerning the study at large: According to an earlier analysis of 587 of the donors, 150 million to 200 million T cells yielded over 90 million unique TCR beta sequences and around 300 Gb of sequence data. Across about 380 genotyped donors of the cohort, an average of roughly 200,000 unique TCR beta nucleotide sequences per donor were sequenced, and 15% to 20% of those sequences were non-productive. A later analysis re-examined previously published TCR beta repertoires from roughly 650 donors and added high-resolution HLA genotyping to investigate patterns of TCR occurrence. Donor age, sex, ethnicity and CMV serostatus were collected together with the repertoire data. High-throughput TCR immunosequencing, statistical association of individual TCRs with disease status, and machine learning were combined to predict cytomegalovirus infection status. A later genetic analysis took genome-wide SNP genotypes for about 65% of the 666 donors and used that subset as a discovery cohort. Roughly 5 DR-DQ haplotypes were treated as single units for association and clustering because of strong linkage in the cohort. An early release that covered around 590 HLA-typed donors contained around 300 gigabases of sequencing data and tens of millions of unique TCR sequences. In addition to the first cohort of roughly 700 subjects, a separate validation cohort of approximately 130 different subjects was used. The number of typed donors differed by locus: roughly 620-640 for A, B, C, DRB1 and DQB1; 500 to 550 for DQA1; some 610 for DPA1; and some 430 for DPB1. The T cell repertoires of roughly 660 subjects were profiled by immunosequencing and related to cytomegalovirus serostatus. Class I and class II HLA loci were covered by the typing at four-digit resolution. The study aimed to test whether signatures of past pathogen exposure could be identified by cataloging public T cell receptors. Among the roughly 390 genotyped donors, roughly 80% belonged to the genetic ancestry cluster associated with self-reported Caucasian donors. In the later analysis, no new phenotypic data were used to find candidate immune exposures; instead, reliance was placed on TCR beta sequences and their occurrence across donors. All discovery cohort repertoires had been generated on a single sequencing platform. In an earlier analysis of 500 to 650 of the donors, high-throughput TCR beta sequencing was used to judge whether each TCR beta V gene segment behaved as functional or pseudogenic.

Comment on this clone: What this receptor recognizes is not known. No per-base quality is available; no much larger clone lies one base away.

Library construction relied on the immunoSEQ multiplex PCR assay. For the multiplex PCR, a mixture combining 60 forward primers for TCR Vbeta segments and 13 reverse primers for TCR Jbeta segments was used. The CDR3 region of rearranged TCR beta genes was amplified from genomic DNA with a multiplex PCR assay. The amplified TCR beta libraries were sequenced on the Illumina HiSeq System as 87-base-pair reads. The published analysis was carried out like this. A later analysis tallied tens of millions of unique TCR beta chains across the 660 or so repertoires, and around 9.9 million of those chains were shared by two or more donors. To remove PCR and sequencing errors, raw reads were error-corrected and collapsed into unique sequences using a nearest-neighbor algorithm that merged closely related sequences. Alignment of CDR3 sequences to IMGT reference sequences was used to assign V, D and J gene segments. For a sequence to be retained, a match of at least six nucleotides was required to both a V gene segment and a J gene segment. A rearrangement was called productive if the CDR3 had no stop codons and remained in frame with V and J, and every other rearrangement was called non-productive. CDR3 was defined according to IMGT convention as the region running from the second conserved V-encoded cysteine to the conserved J-encoded phenylalanine. In an earlier analysis of 587 of the donors, sequences lacking an unambiguous match to a single V gene segment were excluded. An earlier analysis of several hundred of the donors called V segments functional above 56.7% productive rearrangements and segregating when the between-donor standard deviation exceeded 5%. A statistical classification framework was built to diagnose cytomegalovirus status from the catalog of TCR beta chain sequences. A later analysis assigned V and J genes by comparing TCR nucleotide sequences with IMGT/GENE-DB human TR gene sequences. In a later analysis, CDR3 sequences and most-parsimonious VDJ recombination scenarios were assigned using the TCRdist pipeline. In a later analysis, each TCR beta chain was defined by its CDR3 amino acid sequence together with its V-gene family, and reads lacking a unique V-gene family were excluded. As a way to deal with suspected cross-contamination and a sequencing artifact, a later analysis dropped approximately 570 nucleotide sequences that were highly shared and had low generation probability. In a later analysis, a clonal expansion index for each public chain was calculated from normalized within-repertoire ranks of inferred template counts. A later analysis computed generation probabilities with a VDJ recombination model fitted to out-of-frame rearrangements, and checked the results against IGoR. Hypergeometric tests were used in a later analysis to score TCR-TCR, TCR-HLA and TCR-CMV co-occurrence, with a repertoire-size bias correction applied to the TCR pairs. To estimate false discovery rates, a later analysis permuted the HLA or CMV assignments 20 times. A later analysis grouped co-occurring TCRs with DBSCAN, adding TCRdist sequence similarity when clustering within HLA-allele-positive subsets. Repertoires with fewer than 30,000 or more than 120,000 public chains, plus five repertoires with anomalous nucleotide sharing, were excluded from co-occurrence clustering. TCRdb carries this immuneACCESS record with in-frame sequences only. Its versions omit some clonotypes, under half of them owing to an unresolved V gene in the studies checked, with the rest unexplained. The V and J calls and clone size were taken over from that table, and D and trimming were inferred from the DNA. A total of roughly 200,000 clones appear in this sample, over 75% of them only once. More than 2% of the sample rests with the top ten.

The cohort was made up of 500 to 800 healthy bone marrow donors. Cohort members were all nominally healthy when sampled, although unrecorded immune exposures were likely present. The donor tested CMV seronegative, placing the donor among the approximately 360 seronegative members of the cohort. A peripheral blood sample was collected from each donor, and TCR beta sequencing was performed on peripheral blood mononuclear cells. The Qiagen DNeasy Blood Extraction Kit was used to extract genomic DNA from the blood cell samples. The CDR3 numbers 18 residues from cysteine through phenylalanine. Left in the record is the CDR3 DNA by itself, 54 bases read in frame from the first base. The germline V and J ends show losses of 0 bases and 2 bases respectively, and no gene match explains 8 bases of the junction. The germline V gene sets CDR1 to MNHNS and CDR2 to SASEGT. General conclusions and limits of the study: V-gene and J-gene trimming of TCR beta chains was associated with a missense DCLRE1C variant in a later genetic analysis, and the association was replicated in an independent cohort. A later analysis found that most CMV-associated TCR beta chains appeared HLA-restricted, with HLA associations seemingly driven largely by CMV exposure. The authors suggested that the approach could potentially be extended to other disease states and immunological phenotypes. In a later analysis, the rate of TCR association differed among HLA loci, with DRB1 alleles having the most associated TCRs and HLA-C alleles having the fewest. Because HLA typing was unavailable for some donors at each locus, only the typed subset was used in association tests. A further reported finding was that TCR beta sequences accurately predicted the HLA-A and HLA-B alleles for most subjects in the first cohort. Correlated functional status among segregating V segments might be attributable to linkage disequilibrium, but an unknown experimental factor could not be ruled out. CMV serostatus was the only immune exposure information available for the cohort. According to a later genetic analysis, donors in an Asian-associated ancestry cluster had fewer N-insertions in productive TCRs than the approximately 650-donor mean. In a later analysis, 15,000 to 20,000 TCR beta sequences were associated with specific HLA alleles at a false discovery rate of 0.05. The presence/absence analyses assumed that sequencing depth was roughly uniform across donors, and that assumption may not be true. In a later analysis, several top co-occurrence clusters were reported to appear linked to parvovirus B19, influenza, CMV and Epstein-Barr virus. A cluster of highly shared sequence variants was judged likely to be a technical artifact of the sequencing pipeline. Most TCR sequences were seen in very few donors, while some public TCRs were found in many individuals. Broadly in line with IMGT annotations, most TCR beta V segments showed up in productive rearrangements about 90% or about 30% of the time in an earlier analysis of 587 of the donors. In the study, some 160 TCR beta chains were listed as associated with cytomegalovirus. Because counts were too low, around 18 rarely observed V segments, including chromosome 9 orphons, were left out of the earlier analysis of 587 of the donors. In a later analysis, HLA-associated TCR beta chains were found to be more clonally expanded and to have lower generation probabilities than equally common non-associated chains. Strong co-occurrence of HLA alleles, especially DR and DQ, made assigning TCR associations to individual alleles difficult. The 87-base-pair reads could not distinguish some IMGT-functional V segments, including TRBV6-2 and TRBV6-3, so those segments were excluded. In vitro tests confirmed that a few of the cytomegalovirus-associated TCR beta chains recognize cytomegalovirus antigens. The cohort was sequenced for TCR beta chains only, and without alpha or paired-chain data the features that could be detected were limited. In both the original and validation cohorts, the classifier was reported to diagnose cytomegalovirus status with high specificity and sensitivity.

The chain is encoded by TRBV6-1 joined to TRBJ2-5; 11 bases in the middle match TRBD2. The clonotype was recovered from a man aged 60 to 69 in good health and CMV-seronegative. The specimen sequenced was PBMCs. The CDR3 corresponds to CASSEAAGTSGAQETQYF. The DNA sequence reads TGTGCCAGCAGTGAAGCGGCTGGGACTAGCGGAGCTCAAGAGACCCAGTACTTC.